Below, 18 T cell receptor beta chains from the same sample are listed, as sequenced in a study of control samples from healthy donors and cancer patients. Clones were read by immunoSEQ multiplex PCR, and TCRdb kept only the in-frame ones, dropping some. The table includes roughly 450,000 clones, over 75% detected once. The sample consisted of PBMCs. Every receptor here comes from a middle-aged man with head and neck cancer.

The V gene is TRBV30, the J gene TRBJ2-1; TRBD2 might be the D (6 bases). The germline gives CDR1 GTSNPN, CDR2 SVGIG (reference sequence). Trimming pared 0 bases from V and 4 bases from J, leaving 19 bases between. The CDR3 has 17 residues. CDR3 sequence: CAWSVYGAGTWYNEQFF. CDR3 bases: TGTGCCTGGAGTGTATACGGGGCGGGGACGTGGTACAATGAGCAGTTCTTC.

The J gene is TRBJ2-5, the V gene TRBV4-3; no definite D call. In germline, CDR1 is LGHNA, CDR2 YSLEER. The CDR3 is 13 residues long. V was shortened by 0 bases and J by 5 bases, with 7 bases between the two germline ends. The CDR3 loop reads CASSQEFRETQYF. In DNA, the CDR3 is TGCGCCAGCAGCCAAGAGTTTCGGGAGACCCAGTACTTC.

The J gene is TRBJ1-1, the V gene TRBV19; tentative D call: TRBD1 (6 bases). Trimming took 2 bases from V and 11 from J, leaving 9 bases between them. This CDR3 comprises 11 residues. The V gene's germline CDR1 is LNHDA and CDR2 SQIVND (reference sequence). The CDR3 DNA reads TGTGCCAGTAGTATAACAGGGCTCGCTTTCTTT. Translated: CASSITGLAFF.

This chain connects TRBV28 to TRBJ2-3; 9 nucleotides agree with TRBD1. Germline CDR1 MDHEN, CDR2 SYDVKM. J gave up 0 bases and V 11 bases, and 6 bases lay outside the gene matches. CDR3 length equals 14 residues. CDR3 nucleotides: TGTGCCTCGGGACAGGGAACTAGCACAGATACGCAGTATTTT. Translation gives CASGQGTSTDTQYF.

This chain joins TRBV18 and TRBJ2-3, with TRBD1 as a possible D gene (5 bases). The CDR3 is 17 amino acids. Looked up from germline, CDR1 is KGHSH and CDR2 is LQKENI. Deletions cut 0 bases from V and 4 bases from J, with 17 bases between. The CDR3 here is CASSPPIARASSDTQYF. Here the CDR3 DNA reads TGTGCCAGCTCACCACCGATTGCCAGGGCGAGCTCAGATACGCAGTATTTT.

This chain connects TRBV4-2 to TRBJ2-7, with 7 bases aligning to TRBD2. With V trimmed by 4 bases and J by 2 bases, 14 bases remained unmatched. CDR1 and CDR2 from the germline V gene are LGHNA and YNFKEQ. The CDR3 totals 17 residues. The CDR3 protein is CASSLTLAGTMPYEQYF. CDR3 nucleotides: TGTGCCAGCAGCCTCACTTTGGCAGGGACTATGCCCTACGAGCAGTACTTC.

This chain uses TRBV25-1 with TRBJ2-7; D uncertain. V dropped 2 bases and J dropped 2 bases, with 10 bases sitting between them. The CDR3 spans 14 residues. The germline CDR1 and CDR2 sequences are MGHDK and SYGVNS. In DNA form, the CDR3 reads TGTGCCAGCAGTGAAGTTGAATCCACCTACGAGCAGTACTTC. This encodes CASSEVESTYEQYF.

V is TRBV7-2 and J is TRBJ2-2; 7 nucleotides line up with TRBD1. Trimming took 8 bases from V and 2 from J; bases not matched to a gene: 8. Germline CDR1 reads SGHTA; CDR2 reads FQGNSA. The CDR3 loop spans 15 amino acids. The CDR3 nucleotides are TGTGCCAGCTCGAGAGACAGGGTAAACACCGGGGAGCTGTTTTTT. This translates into CASSRDRVNTGELFF.

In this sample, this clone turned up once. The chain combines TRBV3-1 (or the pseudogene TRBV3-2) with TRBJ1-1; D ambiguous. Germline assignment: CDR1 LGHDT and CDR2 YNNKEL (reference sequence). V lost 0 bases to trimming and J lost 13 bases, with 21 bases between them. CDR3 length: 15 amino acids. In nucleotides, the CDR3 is TGTGCCAGCAGCCAAGATCCCGGACCCACACGTAATGGTTTCTTT. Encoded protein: CASSQDPGPTRNGFF.

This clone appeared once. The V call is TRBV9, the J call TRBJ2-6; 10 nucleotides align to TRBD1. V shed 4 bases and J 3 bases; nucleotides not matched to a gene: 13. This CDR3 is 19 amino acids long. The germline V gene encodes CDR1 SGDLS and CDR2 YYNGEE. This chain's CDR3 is CASSLPGTGEVGGANVLTF. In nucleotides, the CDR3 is TGTGCCAGCAGCCTTCCCGGGACAGGGGAGGTTGGTGGGGCCAACGTCCTGACTTTC.

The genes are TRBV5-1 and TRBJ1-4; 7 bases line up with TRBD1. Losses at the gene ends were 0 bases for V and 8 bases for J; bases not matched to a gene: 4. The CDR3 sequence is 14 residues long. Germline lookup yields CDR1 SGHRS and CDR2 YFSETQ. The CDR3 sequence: CASSLGAGGEKLFF. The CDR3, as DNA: TGCGCCAGCAGCTTGGGGGCAGGGGGAGAAAAACTGTTTTTT.

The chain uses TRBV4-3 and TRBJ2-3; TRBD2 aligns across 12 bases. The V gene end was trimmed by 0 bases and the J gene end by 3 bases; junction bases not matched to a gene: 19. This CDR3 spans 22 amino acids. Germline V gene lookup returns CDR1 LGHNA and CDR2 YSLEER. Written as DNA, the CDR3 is TGCGCCAGCAGCCAAGACACGGCTAGCGGGGGGGCTCCGTCTTCTAGAACAGATACGCAGTATTTT. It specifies CASSQDTASGGAPSSRTDTQYF.

The CDR3 is CASSEPGQEYSTNYGYTF. The CDR3 DNA follows: TGTGCCAGCAGCGAACCGGGACAGGAGTATTCTACTAACTATGGCTACACCTTC. The V call is TRBV11-2, the J call TRBJ1-2; 8 bases are a match to TRBD1. V shed 5 bases and J 0 bases; nucleotides not matched to a gene: 14. This CDR3 is built from 18 residues. CDR1 SGHAT and CDR2 FQNNGV come from the germline V gene.

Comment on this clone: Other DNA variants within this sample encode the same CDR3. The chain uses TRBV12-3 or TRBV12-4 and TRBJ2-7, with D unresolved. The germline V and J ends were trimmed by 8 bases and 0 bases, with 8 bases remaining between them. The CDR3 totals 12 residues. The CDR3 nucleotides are TGTGCCAGCGGCGGTAGCTCCTACGAGCAGTACTTC. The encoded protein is CASGGSSYEQYF.

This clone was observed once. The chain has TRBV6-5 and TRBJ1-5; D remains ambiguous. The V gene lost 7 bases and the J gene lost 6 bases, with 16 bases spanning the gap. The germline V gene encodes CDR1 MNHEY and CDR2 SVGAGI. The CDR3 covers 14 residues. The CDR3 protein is CASKKDPPGQPQHF. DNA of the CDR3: TGTGCCAGCAAAAAGGACCCCCCCGGTCAGCCCCAGCATTTT.

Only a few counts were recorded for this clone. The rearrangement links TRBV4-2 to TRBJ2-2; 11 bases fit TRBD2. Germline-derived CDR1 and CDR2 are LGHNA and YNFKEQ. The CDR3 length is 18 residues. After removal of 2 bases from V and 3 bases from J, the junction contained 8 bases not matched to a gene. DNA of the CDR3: TGTGCCAGCAGCCAACGGGCTAGCGGGAGGAGAGACACCGGGGAGCTGTTTTTT. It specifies CASSQRASGRRDTGELFF.

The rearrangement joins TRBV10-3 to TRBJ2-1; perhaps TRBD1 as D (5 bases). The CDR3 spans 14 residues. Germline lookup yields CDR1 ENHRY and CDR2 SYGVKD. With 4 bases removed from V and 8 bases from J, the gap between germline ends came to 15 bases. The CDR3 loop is CAISVHPGLDEQFF. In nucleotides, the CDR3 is TGTGCCATCAGTGTACACCCAGGGTTGGATGAGCAGTTCTTC.

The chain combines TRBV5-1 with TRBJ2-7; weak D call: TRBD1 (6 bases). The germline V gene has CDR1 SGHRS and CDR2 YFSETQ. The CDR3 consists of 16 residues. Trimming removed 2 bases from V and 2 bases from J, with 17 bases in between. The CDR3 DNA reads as TGCGCCAGCAGCTTTGGGGGCGGAACAGGGACCTACGAGCAGTACTTC. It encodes CASSFGGGTGTYEQYF.